Here is one T cell receptor (beta chain) with its context. This clone was found once. There is no known antigen for this receptor. No per-base quality is available; no much larger clone lies one base away. The entry originates in a study of T cell responses to AZD1222 COVID-19 vaccine (dated by TCRdb to about 2021). Background for the entire study: A total of under 250 trial participants underwent TCR sequencing, of whom roughly 210 had received two doses of AZD1222 and about 25 had received two doses of the MenACWY control vaccine. Trial participants were enrolled by age into subgroups of 18-55, 56-69 and 70-plus years, and 148, 28 and 57 TCR-sequenced participants, respectively, were included in these subgroups.

After removal of 4 bases from V and 1 base from J, the junction retains 9 bases not matched to a gene. CDR1 and CDR2, per the germline V gene, are SQVTM and ANQGSEA. From the cysteine through the phenylalanine, the CDR3 covers 16 amino acids. The CDR3 DNA has 48 bases and is translated from base 1. In the paper's terms, the time point label means: about 28 days (+/-7) after the second vaccine dose. AZD1222 recipients whose second dose came at about 4 weeks and those whose second dose came at about 12 weeks were combined into one group, since spike-specific TCR depth and breadth did not differ between the two schedules. Vaccinee samples came from UK trials COV001 and COV002, including a single-blind randomized controlled phase 2/3 trial of AZD1222 (ChAdOx1 nCoV-19) in healthy adults. Trial participant PBMC samples were collected at day 0 and day 28 after the second dose for TCRbeta chain sequencing.

The CDR3 regions of human TCRbeta chains were subjected to immunosequencing. The authors processed their data as follows. Repertoire TCRs were checked for matches against a reference library of SARS-CoV-2-specific TCRs that had been generated using the MIRA antigen-specificity platform. Breadth meant the fraction of unique TCRs that were SARS-CoV-2-associated, whereas depth meant the fraction of total T cells that were SARS-CoV-2-associated. Each spike-specific TCR was assigned to its reactive spike region and to a CD4 or CD8 class using the MIRA data. Log10-transformed breadth and depth values were compared by one-way ANOVA with Sidak's multiple comparisons tests. TCRdb retrieved this table from immuneACCESS and kept in-frame rearrangements only. Not all clones are present; in checked studies, unresolved V genes account for under half, and no reason is known for the remainder. V and J calls and clone size follow that table, whereas D and trimming were derived from the DNA. This sample lists around 56,000 clones; roughly 90% were detected once. The ten top clones hold 13% to 15% of the sample.

Findings and caveats that apply to the study as a whole: The 56-69-year group was small, and its depth increase did not reach significance, likely because of low power. Because no samples from the day 14 peak response were available, repertoires could be characterized only after the peak T cell response. After two AZD1222 doses, both the breadth and the depth of spike-specific TCRs were significantly higher than at day 0 and than in MenACWY recipients. Nearly half of unique spike-specific TCRs reportedly recognized epitopes outside regions mutated in the B.1.351 and B.1.1.7 variants. Conclusions about previously exposed vaccinees are limited, since just five or six AZD1222 recipients were seropositive for SARS-CoV-2 at baseline. CD4 TCRs associated with the vaccine covered the entire spike protein, and the dominant responses were in regions 160-218 and 743-854. Most participants were white British and females outnumbered males, and the authors suggested that clonal diversity may have been underestimated.

This receptor was identified in an adult who received the AZD1222 COVID-19 vaccine. Sequenced here: peripheral blood, sampled 28 days after the second AZD1222 dose. The V and J segments used are TRBV29-1 and TRBJ2-1, and 8 bases in between align with TRBD2. The bases are TGCAGCGTTGGGGGGCGGCTAGCGGGTTCCTACAATGAGCAGTTCTTC. This yields the protein CSVGGRLAGSYNEQFF.